This is a list of T cell receptor beta chains from one sample in a study of cytomegalovirus exposure and HLA in healthy donors. Assay used: immunoSEQ multiplex PCR; TCRdb lists only in-frame clones, some missing. The sample lists about 110,000 clones, approximately 12% seen once, with about 16% in the top ten. The sequenced sample consisted of PBMCs. The receptor source for this set is a man aged 40-49 years in good health and CMV-seropositive. The CDR3 runs from the conserved cysteine through the conserved F or W. Each record gives: D gene, J gene, clone size, V gene, CDR3 protein, CDR3 DNA. D genes are given only for firm matches. Expanded clones get a size class; other rows say once, few or many, or leave the size out.

d_call: TRBD1
j_call: TRBJ2-6
clone_size: few
v_call: TRBV5-4
cdr3_aa: CASTTGTGHIVGANVLTF
cdr3_nt: TGTGCCAGCACCACAGGGACAGGGCATATAGTAGGGGCCAACGTCCTGACTTTC

d_call: -
j_call: TRBJ1-4
clone_size: few
v_call: TRBV2
cdr3_aa: CASSEFNGEKLFF
cdr3_nt: TGTGCCAGCAGTGAATTCAACGGGGAAAAACTGTTTTTT

d_call: TRBD2
j_call: TRBJ2-1
clone_size: -
v_call: TRBV4-3
cdr3_aa: CASSQNLAGAYNEQFF
cdr3_nt: TGCGCCAGCAGCCAAAACCTAGCGGGAGCCTACAATGAGCAGTTCTTC

d_call: TRBD2
j_call: TRBJ2-2
clone_size: -
v_call: TRBV5-4
cdr3_aa: CASSQFSGRGAGELFF
cdr3_nt: TGTGCCAGCAGCCAGTTCAGCGGGAGAGGGGCCGGGGAGCTGTTTTTT

d_call: -
j_call: TRBJ1-1
clone_size: few
v_call: TRBV15
cdr3_aa: CATSRVLLSEAFF
cdr3_nt: TGTGCCACCAGCAGGGTATTACTCTCTGAAGCTTTCTTT

d_call: TRBD1
j_call: TRBJ1-4
clone_size: few
v_call: TRBV28
cdr3_aa: CASSFYRGQDEKLFF
cdr3_nt: TGTGCCAGCAGTTTCTACAGGGGGCAGGATGAAAAACTGTTTTTT

d_call: -
j_call: TRBJ2-7
clone_size: -
v_call: TRBV12-5
cdr3_aa: CASAEEWGALREQYF
cdr3_nt: TGTGCTAGTGCCGAAGAATGGGGAGCGCTGAGAGAGCAGTACTTC

d_call: -
j_call: TRBJ1-1
clone_size: -
v_call: TRBV6-4
cdr3_aa: CASSRSQGTEAFF
cdr3_nt: TGTGCCAGCAGTAGATCTCAGGGCACTGAAGCTTTCTTT

d_call: -
j_call: TRBJ2-7
clone_size: few
v_call: TRBV7-9
cdr3_aa: CASSPAAYEQYF
cdr3_nt: TGTGCCAGCAGCCCAGCGGCGTACGAGCAGTACTTC

d_call: -
j_call: TRBJ2-7
clone_size: -
v_call: TRBV19
cdr3_aa: CASSSRYEQYF
cdr3_nt: TGTGCCAGTAGTTCGAGATACGAGCAGTACTTC

d_call: TRBD1
j_call: TRBJ1-2
clone_size: -
v_call: TRBV30
cdr3_aa: CAWSLGTGHGYTF
cdr3_nt: TGTGCCTGGAGTCTAGGGACAGGCCATGGCTACACCTTC

d_call: TRBD2
j_call: TRBJ2-1
clone_size: few
v_call: TRBV10-3
cdr3_aa: CAISPLLAGQSYNEQFF
cdr3_nt: TGTGCCATCAGTCCTCTACTAGCGGGCCAATCCTACAATGAGCAGTTCTTC

d_call: TRBD2
j_call: TRBJ2-1
clone_size: few
v_call: TRBV6-5
cdr3_aa: CASSYFGLAGGEQFF
cdr3_nt: TGTGCCAGCAGTTACTTCGGGCTAGCGGGGGGGGAGCAGTTCTTC

d_call: -
j_call: TRBJ1-3
clone_size: few
v_call: TRBV30
cdr3_aa: CAWSVRGGNTIYF
cdr3_nt: TGTGCCTGGAGTGTCAGGGGAGGAAACACCATATATTTT

d_call: -
j_call: TRBJ1-4
clone_size: few
v_call: TRBV5-4
cdr3_aa: CASSLSVHNEKLFF
cdr3_nt: TGTGCCAGCAGCTTGTCGGTTCATAATGAAAAACTGTTTTTT

d_call: TRBD2
j_call: TRBJ2-3
clone_size: -
v_call: TRBV30
cdr3_aa: CAWSQGLAGGRADTQYF
cdr3_nt: TGTGCCTGGAGTCAGGGACTAGCGGGAGGGAGGGCAGATACGCAGTATTTT

d_call: -
j_call: TRBJ2-7
clone_size: few
v_call: TRBV5-5
cdr3_aa: CASSLDRGWSYEQYF
cdr3_nt: TGTGCCAGCAGCTTGGACCGGGGTTGGTCCTACGAGCAGTACTTC

d_call: TRBD1
j_call: TRBJ2-4
clone_size: -
v_call: TRBV9
cdr3_aa: CASSVGGTGGNIQYF
cdr3_nt: TGTGCCAGCAGCGTAGGGGGGACAGGCGGAAACATTCAGTACTTC

d_call: -
j_call: TRBJ1-1
clone_size: few
v_call: TRBV27
cdr3_aa: CASSITHLNTEAFF
cdr3_nt: TGTGCCAGCAGCATAACACACCTGAACACTGAAGCTTTCTTT

d_call: TRBD1
j_call: TRBJ2-3
clone_size: -
v_call: TRBV5-4
cdr3_aa: CASSFRQGRDTQYF
cdr3_nt: TGTGCCAGCAGCTTCCGACAGGGAAGAGATACGCAGTATTTT

d_call: -
j_call: TRBJ2-1
clone_size: -
v_call: TRBV14
cdr3_aa: CASSNRNRVNEQFF
cdr3_nt: TGTGCCAGCAGCAACAGAAACAGGGTTAACGAGCAGTTCTTC

d_call: -
j_call: TRBJ2-3
clone_size: few
v_call: TRBV5-1
cdr3_aa: CASSLSGEPDTQYF
cdr3_nt: TGCGCCAGCAGCTTATCCGGGGAACCAGATACGCAGTATTTT

d_call: TRBD2
j_call: TRBJ2-2
clone_size: few
v_call: TRBV10-1
cdr3_aa: CASSLSGDTGELFF
cdr3_nt: TGCGCCAGCAGCCTGAGCGGGGACACCGGGGAGCTGTTTTTT